Below, one T cell receptor beta chain is given with its context. The data stem from a study of blood T cell repertoires in COVID-19. Original processing notes: For nucleated cells, counts were estimated from reference gene primer amplification. The protocol was immunoSEQ multiplex PCR, while the TCRdb copy is restricted to in-frame clones and leaves out a portion. V, J and clone size were drawn from that table, and D and trimming were deduced from the DNA. The data contain 95,000 to 100,000 clones, roughly 85% of them singletons. The sequenced sample consisted of peripheral blood. This TCR was recovered from a woman between 70 and 85 years old with active or convalescent COVID-19.

The CDR3 DNA sequence: TGTGCCAGCTCCCCCCCCGTGCCCGGACTTGAAGCTTTCTTT. Protein sequence: CASSPPVPGLEAFF. The chain employs TRBV18 and TRBJ1-1; no reliable D call. Trimming stripped 6 bases from V and 7 bases from J, with 18 bases between. CDR1 and CDR2 from the germline V gene are KGHSH and LQKENI. This CDR3 is built from 14 residues.